This T cell receptor beta chain was sequenced during a study of blood T cell repertoires in COVID-19. The overall study: The study drew acute and convalescent COVID-19 samples from the United States, Italy and Spain.

In germline, CDR1 is GTSNPN, CDR2 SVGIG (reference sequence). CDR3 length: 16 residues. V lost 4 bases and J lost 4; bases outside the gene matches: 8. In the authors' workflow: Nucleated cell number was recorded as an estimate derived from reference gene primer amplification. The method was immunoSEQ multiplex PCR; TCRdb's version includes in-frame clones alone and lacks a portion of them. V, J and clone size derive from that table, while D and trimming were established from the DNA sequence. Of some 180,000 clones in the sample, more than 80% are singletons; the top ten hold more than 5.5%. The sample consisted of peripheral blood. The J gene is TRBJ2-3, the V gene TRBV30; 13 nucleotides line up with TRBD2. The TCR sequence derives from a human donor in a cohort sampled during active COVID-19. The CDR3 sequence: CAWTLGTSGDSDTQYF. In nucleotides, the CDR3 is TGTGCCTGGACCCTGGGGACTAGCGGGGACTCAGATACGCAGTATTTT. The full variable domain, in which reference TRBV30 and TRBJ2-3 provide the parts outside the CDR3, is SQTIHQWPATLVQPVGSPLSLECTVEGTSNPNLYWYRQAAGRGLQLLFYSVGIGQISSEVPQNLSASRPQDRQFILSSKKLLLSDSGFYLCAWTLGTSGDSDTQYFGPGTRLTVL.